The 7 T cell receptor beta chains in this list originate from one sample, sequenced in a study of early T cells in non-severe SARS-CoV-2 infection. Using its own MiXCR run on the 5' RACE reads, TCRdb lists one record per CDR3 protein. The repertoire holds about 22,000 distinct CDR3 sequences, with 4.5% as singletons. The specimen sequenced was whole blood. These receptors were obtained from an adult who was a healthcare worker with PCR-confirmed SARS-CoV-2 infection or an uninfected control (not recorded which).

In its sample, this clonotype was seen many times. The chain combines TRBV6-5 with TRBJ2-1; 9 bases are a match to TRBD2. The V and J ends lost 0 bases and 9 bases, in that order; junction bases with no gene match: 6. CDR3 length: 15 residues. Germline assignment: CDR1 MNHEY and CDR2 SVGAGI. Written as DNA, the CDR3 is TGTGCCAGCAGTTACTCGTCTGTAGCGGGAGTTGAGCAGTTCTTC. Its translation: CASSYSSVAGVEQFF.

This clonotype was seen more than once but under ten times. The V and J genes are TRBV20-1 and TRBJ2-1, with unresolved D. Trimming took off 0 bases at V and 0 bases at J, with 12 bases between the two ends. CDR1 is DFQATT, CDR2 SNEGSKA, per germline (reference sequence). The CDR3 is 16 residues long. Here the CDR3 reads CSARDLWGSSYNEQFF. The CDR3 DNA reads as TGCAGTGCTAGAGATCTGTGGGGAAGCTCCTACAATGAGCAGTTCTTC.

This clonotype was detected ten times or more. The genes are TRBV18 and TRBJ1-2, with D possibly matching TRBD1 (5 bases). The length of the CDR3 is 14 residues. Per the germline V gene, CDR1 is KGHSH and CDR2 is LQKENI. Deletions cut 6 bases from V and 8 bases from J, with 19 bases between. The CDR3: CASSPTDRGSGYTF. Here the CDR3 DNA reads TGTGCCAGCTCGCCCACCGATAGGGGAAGCGGCTACACCTTC.

This clonotype was counted many times. CDR3 nucleotides: TGCAGTGCGGGGAGCGGCCGGGGCGAGCAGTACTTC. It codes for CSAGSGRGEQYF. This chain connects TRBV20-1 to TRBJ2-7; D is perhaps TRBD2 (5 bases). The germline gives CDR1 DFQATT, CDR2 SNEGSKA (reference sequence). The CDR3 is made up of 12 amino acids. Trimming cost V 6 bases and J 6 bases, with 15 bases left between them.

The genes are TRBV20-1 and TRBJ2-7; 12 bases map to TRBD2. In germline, CDR1 is DFQATT, CDR2 SNEGSKA (reference sequence). The CDR3 sequence is 19 residues long. Trimming took 0 bases from V and 7 from J; bases not matched to a gene: 19. The CDR3 sequence: CSARDHSVRLAGGLGEQYF. The CDR3 DNA reads TGCAGTGCTAGAGATCACTCGGTGCGGCTAGCGGGAGGGTTGGGGGAGCAGTACTTC.

In this sample, this clonotype turned up many times. V and J are TRBV20-1 and TRBJ2-7; 8 bases match TRBD2. Germline assignment: CDR1 DFQATT and CDR2 SNEGSKA (reference sequence). The ends lost 0 bases at V and 3 bases at J; junction bases unmatched: 10. CDR3 size: 16 residues. The CDR3 sequence is CSARDPGGSLSYEQYF. The CDR3 nucleotides are TGCAGTGCTAGAGATCCGGGAGGGAGTCTTAGCTACGAGCAGTACTTC.

By sample fraction, this clonotype is large. The chain couples TRBV7-9 to TRBJ2-5; possible D gene TRBD1, 6 bases. Germline V CDR1 and CDR2: SEHNR, FQNEAQ (reference sequence). V was trimmed by 6 bases and J by 3 bases, leaving 11 bases between them. This CDR3 has 13 amino acids. In DNA form, the CDR3 reads TGTGCCAGCAGGTACGGACAGAAAGAGACCCAGTACTTC. Its translation: CASRYGQKETQYF.